Reported below is one T cell receptor (beta chain). The target antigen is unknown. The record originates from a study of T-cell memory formation after mild COVID-19. Study-wide context: Largely, the TCR clusters proved donor specific. General study results and limits: Second-wave clones that peaked on day 37 lacked confirmed SARS-CoV-2 specificity. Pre-infection memory harbored some responding clones, suggesting cross-reactive memory joined.

Germline V CDR1 and CDR2: SGHRS, YFSETQ. The V and J ends lost 3 bases and 0 bases respectively, with 10 bases between them. This CDR3 comprises 15 residues. TCRdb recomputed calls from the 5' RACE reads with MiXCR, one row per CDR3 protein. The sample holds 250,000 to 300,000 distinct CDR3 sequences, 16% seen once. This clonotype was obtained from a man aged 18 to 35 who had mild COVID-19 (a few samples of this study predate the infection). Cell type and time point are not known. The chain has TRBV5-1 and TRBJ2-1; tentatively, D is TRBD2 (5 bases). Input material: PBMCs or a T cell subset sorted from them (not recorded which). CDR3: CASSSQGSSYNEQFF. In DNA, the CDR3 is TGCGCCAGCAGCTCTCAAGGGAGCTCCTACAATGAGCAGTTCTTC.